These 17 T cell receptor beta chains share one sample of origin, sequenced in a study of naive and memory T cell subsets. An equimolar mix of two oligonucleotides served as the beta constant-region primer for TRBC1 and TRBC2. One entry per CDR3 protein results from TCRdb running MiXCR on the UMI-ligation and nested PCR reads. The data show roughly 40,000 distinct CDR3 sequences, less than 15% seen once. The sample comprised effector memory CD4+ T cells from blood. Subset indicated: effector memory, CD45RA- CD27-. Source of these receptors: a human donor in good health.

The rearrangement links TRBV20-1 to TRBJ2-1, with 13 positions matching TRBD2. Per the germline V gene, CDR1 is DFQATT and CDR2 is SNEGSKA (reference sequence). Trimming at V came to 3 bases and at J to 0 bases, leaving 5 bases not matched to a gene. The CDR3 length is 17 residues. The CDR3 sequence: CSARVLAGGSSYNEQFF. CDR3 DNA sequence: TGCAGTGCTAGGGTACTAGCGGGAGGGAGCTCCTACAATGAGCAGTTCTTC.

In regard to this clonotype: The DNA is omitted, as the CDR3 cannot be located on it reliably, and the CDR3 follows TCRdb's listing. This chain connects TRBV19 to TRBJ1-5. Germline V CDR1 and CDR2: LNHDA, SQIVND (reference sequence). From its first to its last residue, the CDR3 has 17 amino acids. The CDR3 region is CAYLCASSSGIRQPQHF.

The chain uses TRBV3-1 and TRBJ2-1; the match to TRBD2 covers 7 bases. CDR3 length equals 19 residues. The germline CDR1 and CDR2 sequences are LGHDT and YNNKEL (reference sequence). The V and J ends lost 2 bases and 2 bases, in that order; junction bases with no gene match: 15. CDR3 coding DNA: TGTGCCAGCAGCCAATTACGCGGTGGCGGGAGTGTCCCCTACAATGAGCAGTTCTTC. Protein: CASSQLRGGGSVPYNEQFF.

The sample holds many counts of this clonotype. The genes are TRBV6-2 or TRBV6-3 and TRBJ2-1, with 11 nucleotides matching TRBD2. In germline, CDR1 is MNHEY, CDR2 SVGEGT. The junction had 5 bases not matched to a gene; V was cut back by 7 bases and J by 0 bases. This CDR3 has 16 residues. This CDR3 is CASTTLAGGSYNEQFF. CDR3 DNA sequence: TGTGCCAGCACCACCCTAGCGGGGGGCTCCTACAATGAGCAGTTCTTC.

The chain employs TRBV20-1 and TRBJ1-2; D ambiguous. The CDR3 loop spans 11 amino acids. Trimming left V 5 bases short and J 8 bases short, with 12 bases between. The germline V gene has CDR1 DFQATT and CDR2 SNEGSKA (reference sequence). In nucleotides, the CDR3 is TGCAGTGCTGAACTTCATAGCGGCTACACCTTC. It yields the protein CSAELHSGYTF.

The chain's CDR3 is CSARDPRGGYEQYF. For the CDR3, the DNA is TGCAGTGCTAGAGATCCAAGGGGGGGCTACGAGCAGTACTTC. The V and J genes are TRBV20-1 and TRBJ2-7; D may be TRBD2 (7 bases). The CDR3 has 14 residues. Per germline, CDR1 DFQATT and CDR2 SNEGSKA (reference sequence). The V and J ends lost 0 bases and 3 bases respectively, with 12 bases between them.

This clonotype was seen once. The chain carries TRBV7-8 and TRBJ1-2; D is possibly TRBD1 (5 bases). Germline CDR1 is SGHVS and CDR2 is FQNEAQ. V shed 4 bases and J shed 7 bases, with 13 bases lying between them. The CDR3 is 13 amino acids. CDR3 residues: CASSWDGNLGYTF. CDR3 DNA sequence: TGTGCCAGCAGCTGGGACGGAAACCTTGGCTACACCTTC.

V usage is TRBV29-1 and J usage is TRBJ1-4, with 8 bases identical to TRBD1. Trimming at V came to 7 bases and at J to 5 bases, leaving 3 bases not matched to a gene. The CDR3 length is 12 residues. CDR1 is SQVTM, CDR2 ANQGSEA, per germline. The CDR3 here is CSARDRNEKLFF. Written as DNA, the CDR3 is TGCAGCGCTAGGGACAGGAATGAAAAACTGTTTTTT.

V is TRBV20-1 and J is TRBJ2-3; TRBD2 aligns across 7 bases. Trimming at V came to 2 bases and at J to 0 bases, leaving 8 bases not matched to a gene. Germline-derived CDR1 and CDR2 are DFQATT and SNEGSKA (reference sequence). The CDR3 covers 16 residues. CDR3 coding DNA: TGCAGTGCTAGACCCCCCAGCGGGGAGAGCACAGATACGCAGTATTTT. It translates to CSARPPSGESTDTQYF.

This clonotype was seen a handful of times. The CDR3 reads CASSRGLDQGLDQETQYF. The DNA for the CDR3 is TGCGCCAGCAGCCGCGGACTTGACCAAGGACTTGACCAAGAGACCCAGTACTTC. This chain uses TRBV5-1 with TRBJ2-5, with D possibly being TRBD2 (5 bases). V was pared by 4 bases and J by 0 bases, with 22 bases between. Germline lookup yields CDR1 SGHRS and CDR2 YFSETQ. This CDR3 is built from 18 residues.

The rearrangement uses TRBV6-1 and TRBJ1-4; 10 bases are shared with TRBD1. The V segment lost 8 bases and the J segment 6 bases; nucleotides outside the gene matches: 3. This CDR3 has 13 residues. Germline-derived CDR1 and CDR2 are MNHNS and SASEGT. DNA for the CDR3: TGTGCCAGCTTAGGACAGGGGGATGAAAAACTGTTTTTT. Protein product: CASLGQGDEKLFF.

The DNA of the CDR3 is TGTGCCAGCGGGAAGAGCACCGGGGAGCTGTTTTTT. Amino acid sequence: CASGKSTGELFF. The chain recombines TRBV12-3 or TRBV12-4 with TRBJ2-2; D is unresolved. Trimming removed 8 bases at V and 4 bases at J, with 8 bases between. The CDR3 length is 12 residues.

This clonotype occurred a few times. The chain couples TRBV7-9 to TRBJ2-7, with a possible D match to TRBD1 (6 bases). V dropped 5 bases and J dropped 2 bases, with 13 bases sitting between them. The CDR3 sequence is 14 residues long. Germline assignment: CDR1 SEHNR and CDR2 FQNEAQ (reference sequence). This chain's CDR3 is CASSTWGPPYEQYF. CDR3 in DNA: TGTGCCAGCAGCACCTGGGGGCCGCCCTACGAGCAGTACTTC.

This clonotype came up many times. The chain couples TRBV11-2 to TRBJ2-7; unclear D gene. V was clipped by 2 bases and J by 3 bases, with 11 bases between them. CDR1 is SGHAT and CDR2 is FQNNGV in the germline V gene. The CDR3 totals 14 residues. The DNA of the CDR3 is TGTGCCAGCAGCTTATACGTCGGCAGCTACGAGCAGTACTTC. It yields the protein CASSLYVGSYEQYF.

This clonotype was seen ten or more times. This sequence joins TRBV7-2 and TRBJ2-7; D assignment may be TRBD1 or TRBD2 (5 bases each). The CDR3 has 16 residues. Germline CDR1 SGHTA, CDR2 FQGNSA. The V end was cut by 5 bases, the J end by 2 bases, with 19 bases between. The DNA of the CDR3 is TGTGCCAGCAGCGCGCACCGGGCCTCGGGGCCCTACGAGCAGTACTTC. This gives the protein CASSAHRASGPYEQYF.

The chain couples TRBV20-1 to TRBJ1-5, with D tentatively TRBD1 (5 bases). V lost 3 bases and J lost 4, with 13 bases in between. Germline V lookup: CDR1 DFQATT, CDR2 SNEGSKA (reference sequence). There are 14 residues in the CDR3. The CDR3 loop reads CSASRTGLNQPQHF. In nucleotides, the CDR3 is TGCAGTGCTAGCCGGACGGGGCTTAATCAGCCCCAGCATTTT.

This clonotype qualifies as medium-sized. The chain links TRBV20-1 to TRBJ1-2; D might be TRBD1 (6 bases). V lost 4 bases and J lost 2, with 8 bases in between. The CDR3 sequence is 12 residues long. Germline lookup yields CDR1 DFQATT and CDR2 SNEGSKA (reference sequence). Here the CDR3 reads CSATGENYGYTF. CDR3 bases: TGCAGTGCTACAGGGGAGAACTATGGCTACACCTTC.